This TCR beta chain came from a study of human T cells and chemical hapten exposure. V trimming: 4 bases; J trimming: 4 bases; junction bases outside the gene matches: 7. The CDR3 consists of 14 residues. CDR1 LGHDT and CDR2 YNNKEL come from the germline V gene (reference sequence). Broader study findings: PT1 expanded TCR numbers tracked positively with patch test score.

In its sample, this clonotype was seen many times. Its antigen is not known. Each CDR3 protein is one row after TCRdb ran MiXCR on the RACE reads. The table has tens of thousands of distinct CDR3 sequences, 7.6% seen once; the top ten hold 1% to 1.5%. Time point here: pre-sensitization, week 0. Described treatment: therapeutic diphenylcyclopropenone sensitization with weekly scalp DPC. The clonotype comes from a woman aged 45-65 years with alopecia areata. Some clones in this sample may be carry-over from other donors' samples. The rearrangement uses TRBV3-1 and TRBJ2-7; 7 positions match TRBD1. This sample comprised whole blood, obtained in connection with sensitization to the hapten diphenylcyclopropenone (DPC). The DNA of the CDR3 is TGTGCCAGCAGCCGGTGGACAGGCCGTTACGAGCAGTACTTC. Translating it yields CASSRWTGRYEQYF.